Presented here are 18 T cell receptor beta chains from one specimen sequenced in a study of blood T cell repertoires in COVID-19. This table comes from immunoSEQ multiplex PCR, and its TCRdb copy is limited to in-frame clones, with some not included. In the table there are under 200,000 clones, around 82% of which are singletons. The specimen sequenced was peripheral blood. These receptors were obtained from a man younger than 35 with active or convalescent COVID-19.

The genes are TRBV6-1 and TRBJ2-1; D is possibly TRBD1 (5 bases). The ends were cut back, 3 bases at V and 5 bases at J, with 8 bases in the middle. From germline, CDR1 is MNHNS and CDR2 SASEGT. This CDR3 is 13 amino acids long. The CDR3 is CASSDGQNNEQFF. CDR3 sequence (DNA): TGTGCCAGCAGTGACGGACAAAACAATGAGCAGTTCTTC.

This sequence joins TRBV7-2 and TRBJ1-6; D is uncertain. V was pared by 5 bases and J by 0 bases, with 11 bases between. CDR1 and CDR2 (germline): SGHTA, FQGNSA. The CDR3 covers 16 residues. CDR3 coding DNA: TGTGCCAGCAGCCCCCCTCGGAGCTCCTATAATTCACCCCTCCACTTT. Translation: CASSPPRSSYNSPLHF.

This clone was seen more than once but under ten times. The chain recombines TRBV18 with TRBJ1-5; 7 positions match TRBD1. This CDR3 comprises 17 residues. Per the germline V gene, CDR1 is KGHSH and CDR2 is LQKENI. V shed 4 bases and J 3 bases; nucleotides not matched to a gene: 12. DNA for the CDR3: TGTGCCAGCTCACAAGAGACAGGGATTAGCGACAATCAGCCCCAGCATTTT. Translation gives CASSQETGISDNQPQHF.

The chain links TRBV27 to TRBJ2-3, with 7 nucleotides matching TRBD2. There are 14 residues in the CDR3. J was trimmed by 2 bases and V by 7 bases; bases with no gene match: 6. Germline CDR1 and CDR2: MNHEY and SMNVEV (reference sequence). CDR3 bases: TGTGCCAGCACCCCGGGACTACCCACAGATACGCAGTATTTT. Translated: CASTPGLPTDTQYF.

This chain joins TRBV7-2 and TRBJ2-5; D is perhaps TRBD1 (5 bases). The CDR3 runs to 14 residues. CDR1 SGHTA and CDR2 FQGNSA come from the germline V gene. Trimming took off 3 bases at V and 5 bases at J, with 13 bases between the two ends. CDR3 in DNA: TGTGCCAGCAGCTTTTACGGAAGGGGTGAGACCCAGTACTTC. It yields the protein CASSFYGRGETQYF.

This sequence joins TRBV25-1 and TRBJ1-2; perhaps TRBD1 as D (5 bases). V lost 6 bases and J 4 bases, leaving 12 bases between the germline ends. The CDR3 loop spans 13 amino acids. Germline V lookup: CDR1 MGHDK, CDR2 SYGVNS. This chain's CDR3 is CASRERQSYGYTF. CDR3 nucleotide sequence: TGTGCCAGCAGGGAGAGACAGAGCTATGGCTACACCTTC.

V gene TRBV7-8 combines with J gene TRBJ2-1; 11 positions match TRBD2. The CDR3 loop spans 20 amino acids. Trimming at V came to 1 base and at J to 4 bases, leaving 15 bases not matched to a gene. From germline, CDR1 is SGHVS and CDR2 FQNEAQ. CDR3: CASSLVLAGGGQYKYNEQFF. CDR3 bases: TGTGCCAGCAGCTTAGTGCTAGCGGGGGGTGGCCAATACAAATACAATGAGCAGTTCTTC.

The V gene is TRBV4-3, the J gene TRBJ1-2; D ambiguous. V dropped 3 bases and J dropped 0 bases, with 8 bases sitting between them. Germline values: CDR1 LGHNA, CDR2 YSLEER. There are 14 residues in the CDR3. The CDR3 DNA follows: TGCGCCAGCAGCCAGGACTCAGCTAACTATGGCTACACCTTC. It is translated as CASSQDSANYGYTF.

CDR3 coding DNA: TGCGCCAGCACTCCAGGGGGCTTGTCCTCGAACACCGGGGAGCTGTTTTTT. Protein sequence: CASTPGGLSSNTGELFF. The chain uses TRBV10-2 and TRBJ2-2; TRBD1 agrees at 8 bases. The CDR3 is made up of 17 amino acids. V dropped 7 bases and J dropped 0; count of bases not matched to a gene: 10. Germline-derived CDR1 and CDR2 are WSHSY and SAAADI.

The rearrangement uses TRBV3-1 (or the pseudogene TRBV3-2) and TRBJ2-2; D is undetermined. Trimming stripped 0 bases from V and 5 bases from J, with 10 bases between. Germline V gene data show CDR1 as LGHDT and CDR2 as YNNKEL (reference sequence). CDR3 length: 15 residues. This CDR3 is CASSQDPLVTGELFF. In DNA, the CDR3 is TGTGCCAGCAGCCAAGACCCCCTTGTAACCGGGGAGCTGTTTTTT.

The rearrangement links TRBV2 to TRBJ1-6, with a weak D call TRBD1 (5 bases). Germline V CDR1 and CDR2: SNHLY, FYNNEI. The CDR3 has 13 amino acids. Trimming shortened V by 7 bases and J by 10 bases, and 14 bases separated the two germline ends. CDR3 in DNA: TGTGCCAGCAAAATTGGGGGGGAGTCACCCCTCCACTTT. Protein product: CASKIGGESPLHF.

This clone has only one observation. The V and J genes are TRBV10-3 and TRBJ2-1, with D maybe TRBD2 (6 bases). Trimming took 3 bases from V and 0 from J, leaving 12 bases between them. The CDR3 length is 16 residues. Germline V gene sequence: CDR1 ENHRY, CDR2 SYGVKD. CDR3 protein: CAISDRGTSSYNEQFF. DNA of the CDR3: TGTGCCATCAGTGACCGGGGGACCAGCTCCTACAATGAGCAGTTCTTC.

Only one count was recorded for this clone. The chain has TRBV11-2 and TRBJ2-7, with 8 bases identical to TRBD2. The germline CDR1 and CDR2 sequences are SGHAT and FQNNGV. The CDR3 extends over 15 amino acids. V gave up 1 base and J gave up 4 bases; unmatched junction bases: 6. As DNA, the CDR3 is TGTGCCAGCAGCTTAGGGGCGGGAGGAGGTTACGAGCAGTACTTC. Its protein product is CASSLGAGGGYEQYF.

This chain connects TRBV18 to TRBJ1-2; D might be TRBD1 (5 bases). Germline V CDR1 and CDR2: KGHSH, LQKENI. The V and J ends lost 0 bases and 8 bases respectively, with 13 bases between them. This CDR3 contains 14 residues. The CDR3 loop is CASSPPPGRGGYTF. The DNA of the CDR3 is TGTGCCAGCTCACCACCGCCGGGGAGGGGCGGCTACACCTTC.

The chain carries TRBV19 and TRBJ1-2; TRBD1 aligns across 8 bases. Looked up from germline, CDR1 is LNHDA and CDR2 is SQIVND (reference sequence). There are 14 residues in the CDR3. V shed 9 bases and J 6 bases; nucleotides not matched to a gene: 12. The CDR3 spells CASQDQDRVDGYTF. Written as DNA, the CDR3 is TGTGCCAGCCAAGATCAGGACAGGGTCGATGGCTACACCTTC.

V gene TRBV5-4 combines with J gene TRBJ1-2, with no clear D. The CDR3 runs 13 residues. The germline V gene has CDR1 SGHNT and CDR2 YYREEE (reference sequence). Trimming removed 2 bases from V and 1 base from J, with 6 bases in between. DNA for the CDR3: TGTGCCAGCAGCTTCGGTTTTAACTATGGCTACACCTTC. This gives the protein CASSFGFNYGYTF.

The rearrangement joins TRBV7-8 to TRBJ2-7, with TRBD2 matching 11 bases. Unmatched junction bases numbered 13, after V lost 2 bases and J lost 7 bases. Germline V gene sequence: CDR1 SGHVS, CDR2 FQNEAQ. The CDR3 runs 17 residues. The DNA of the CDR3 is TGTGCCAGCAGCTTATGGGCTAGCGGGAGGAAGCCGAGGGAGCAGTACTTC. It translates to CASSLWASGRKPREQYF.

The chain employs TRBV19 and TRBJ2-5; 9 nucleotides match TRBD2. V lost 3 bases, J lost 2 bases, and 4 bases stayed unmatched. The germline V gene encodes CDR1 LNHDA and CDR2 SQIVND (reference sequence). The CDR3 length is 15 residues. Written as DNA, the CDR3 is TGTGCCAGTAGTATTGCGGGGGGGCGGCAAGAGACCCAGTACTTC. Protein product: CASSIAGGRQETQYF.